Included here is one TCR beta chain sequence, with context. Mismatch with germline at one junction end may stem from a read error. The record originates from a study of cytomegalovirus exposure and HLA in healthy donors. Both 60 Vbeta primers and 13 Jbeta primers went into the PCR. The protocol was immunoSEQ multiplex PCR, while the TCRdb copy is restricted to in-frame clones and leaves out a portion. This table has approximately 140,000 clones, approximately 73% appearing once. The CDR3 totals 14 residues. In germline, CDR1 is SGHNT, CDR2 YYREEE (reference sequence). The V call is TRBV5-4, the J call TRBJ2-6; possible D gene TRBD1, 5 bases. The TCR comes from a woman aged 18 to 35 in good health and CMV-seronegative. Sequencing was carried out using PBMCs. CDR3 loop: CASSWSSGANGLTF. CDR3 coding DNA: TGTGCCAGCAGCTGGAGCTCTGGGGCCAACGGCCTGACTTTC.